A selection of T cell receptor beta chains follows, all from one sample in a study of T cell changes during pregnancy in multiple sclerosis. Using immunoSEQ multiplex PCR, the repertoire was profiled, and TCRdb retains in-frame clones only, with some absent. This table has 78,000 or so clones, around nine tenths appearing once. Here the sequenced sample was CD4+ T cells from peripheral blood mononuclear cells, taken before pregnancy. Source of these receptors: a female donor with multiple sclerosis, enrolled in a pregnancy study. Both conserved end residues are part of each CDR3. Fields, in order: clone size, CDR3 length, D gene, V gene, J gene, CDR3 DNA, CDR3 protein. The D gene is left open where the match is weak. Where a row states a size, it is once, few, many or the class of an expanded clone; other rows omit it.

clone size: NA; CDR3 length: 15; D gene: NA; V gene: TRBV9; J gene: TRBJ1-4; CDR3 DNA: TGTGCCAGCAGCGTAGTGGGGAGCACTAATGAAAAACTGTTTTTT; CDR3 protein: CASSVVGSTNEKLFF
clone size: NA; CDR3 length: 14; D gene: TRBD2; V gene: TRBV6-9; J gene: TRBJ2-2; CDR3 DNA: TGTGCCAGCAGCCCGGGGGGAGGGCGCCGGGAGCTGTTTTTT; CDR3 protein: CASSPGGGRRELFF
clone size: NA; CDR3 length: 15; D gene: TRBD2; V gene: TRBV28; J gene: TRBJ2-3; CDR3 DNA: TGTGCCAGCAGTTCGCGGGGGAGGGCCAGTGATACGCAGTATTTT; CDR3 protein: CASSSRGRASDTQYF
clone size: NA; CDR3 length: 16; D gene: NA; V gene: TRBV5-1; J gene: TRBJ2-2; CDR3 DNA: TGCGCCAGCAGCTACCGCGGGGGCGCGAACACCGGGGAGCTGTTTTTT; CDR3 protein: CASSYRGGANTGELFF
clone size: NA; CDR3 length: 15; D gene: TRBD2; V gene: TRBV18; J gene: TRBJ2-7; CDR3 DNA: TGTGCCAGCTCACCTGAGACTAGCCTAGGCTACGAGCAGTACTTC; CDR3 protein: CASSPETSLGYEQYF
clone size: NA; CDR3 length: 14; D gene: TRBD1; V gene: TRBV9; J gene: TRBJ1-6; CDR3 DNA: TGTGCCAGCAGCGGACAGGGAAGGGCTTCACCCCTCCACTTT; CDR3 protein: CASSGQGRASPLHF
clone size: NA; CDR3 length: 16; D gene: TRBD2; V gene: TRBV30; J gene: TRBJ2-2; CDR3 DNA: TGTGCCTGGAGTGTACGGACTAGCGGGGGGGCCGGGGAGCTGTTTTTT; CDR3 protein: CAWSVRTSGGAGELFF
clone size: NA; CDR3 length: 13; D gene: TRBD2; V gene: TRBV27; J gene: TRBJ2-1; CDR3 DNA: TGTGCCAGCAGATGGCTAGCGGGGGAGGAGCAGTTCTTC; CDR3 protein: CASRWLAGEEQFF
clone size: few; CDR3 length: 13; D gene: TRBD1; V gene: TRBV30; J gene: TRBJ1-2; CDR3 DNA: TGTGCCTGGACAAGACAGGGGGCATTTGGCTACACCTTC; CDR3 protein: CAWTRQGAFGYTF
clone size: NA; CDR3 length: 14; D gene: NA; V gene: TRBV7-3; J gene: TRBJ2-1; CDR3 DNA: TGTGCCAGCAGCTTAACTTGGGACATCAATGAGCAGTTCTTC; CDR3 protein: CASSLTWDINEQFF
clone size: NA; CDR3 length: 16; D gene: NA; V gene: TRBV18; J gene: TRBJ2-3; CDR3 DNA: TGTGCCAGCTCACCCCGCGGGACTCCCGGGTCAGATACGCAGTATTTT; CDR3 protein: CASSPRGTPGSDTQYF
clone size: few; CDR3 length: 15; D gene: NA; V gene: TRBV28; J gene: TRBJ2-2; CDR3 DNA: TGTGCCAGCAGACGGATCGACTCGAACACCGGGGAGCTGTTTTTT; CDR3 protein: CASRRIDSNTGELFF
clone size: NA; CDR3 length: 16; D gene: TRBD1; V gene: TRBV7-2; J gene: TRBJ1-2; CDR3 DNA: TGTGCCAGCAGCTTTAGGCAGGGGGCGGATAACTATGGCTACACCTTC; CDR3 protein: CASSFRQGADNYGYTF
clone size: NA; CDR3 length: 14; D gene: NA; V gene: TRBV7-3; J gene: TRBJ1-1; CDR3 DNA: TGTGCCAGCAGCTTAACGGGGGGGGCCCCTGAAGCTTTCTTT; CDR3 protein: CASSLTGGAPEAFF
clone size: NA; CDR3 length: 16; D gene: TRBD1; V gene: TRBV7-9; J gene: TRBJ1-2; CDR3 DNA: TGTGCCAGCAGCTATACCCGGGACAGGACTAACTATGGCTACACCTTC; CDR3 protein: CASSYTRDRTNYGYTF
clone size: NA; CDR3 length: 15; D gene: NA; V gene: TRBV28; J gene: TRBJ2-4; CDR3 DNA: TGTGCCAGCAGTCGACAGGGAGGAAGCAAAAACATTCAGTACTTC; CDR3 protein: CASSRQGGSKNIQYF
clone size: NA; CDR3 length: 15; D gene: NA; V gene: TRBV27; J gene: TRBJ1-5; CDR3 DNA: TGTGCCAGCAGTTTCATTCCCGCCAGGGGAGAGCCCCAGCATTTT; CDR3 protein: CASSFIPARGEPQHF
clone size: NA; CDR3 length: 14; D gene: NA; V gene: TRBV5-1; J gene: TRBJ2-7; CDR3 DNA: TGCGCCAGCAGCTTGGCCAGGGATTTATACGAGCAGTACTTC; CDR3 protein: CASSLARDLYEQYF
clone size: NA; CDR3 length: 14; D gene: NA; V gene: TRBV30; J gene: TRBJ1-3; CDR3 DNA: TGTGCCTGGAGTCGACAGATCTCTGGAAACACCATATATTTT; CDR3 protein: CAWSRQISGNTIYF
clone size: NA; CDR3 length: 14; D gene: NA; V gene: TRBV9; J gene: TRBJ2-3; CDR3 DNA: TGTGCCAGCAAGGCACAGGAGTACACAGATACGCAGTATTTT; CDR3 protein: CASKAQEYTDTQYF
clone size: NA; CDR3 length: 15; D gene: TRBD1; V gene: TRBV19; J gene: TRBJ1-2; CDR3 DNA: TGTGCCAGTAGTACTGGGACAGGGGGAGGGTATGGCTACACCTTC; CDR3 protein: CASSTGTGGGYGYTF
clone size: NA; CDR3 length: 17; D gene: TRBD1; V gene: TRBV19; J gene: TRBJ1-3; CDR3 DNA: TGTGCCAGTACCAAAAGAGGGGGGACAGACGGACGAGGCACCATATATTTT; CDR3 protein: CASTKRGGTDGRGTIYF
clone size: NA; CDR3 length: 16; D gene: TRBD1; V gene: TRBV10-1; J gene: TRBJ1-2; CDR3 DNA: TGCGCCAGCAGCCAGGGGGTCCCAGGGCCTAACTATGGCTACACCTTC; CDR3 protein: CASSQGVPGPNYGYTF
clone size: NA; CDR3 length: 14; D gene: NA; V gene: TRBV5-1; J gene: TRBJ1-5; CDR3 DNA: TGCGCCAGCAGCCCTCAGGTGGGCGGGGAGCCCCAGCATTTT; CDR3 protein: CASSPQVGGEPQHF
clone size: NA; CDR3 length: 15; D gene: NA; V gene: TRBV30; J gene: TRBJ1-4; CDR3 DNA: TGTGCCTGTCAAGCGGCGGGTAGGGCTAATGAAAAACTGTTTTTT; CDR3 protein: CACQAAGRANEKLFF
clone size: NA; CDR3 length: 17; D gene: TRBD1; V gene: TRBV4-1; J gene: TRBJ2-2; CDR3 DNA: TGCGCCAGCAGCCAAGATCCCCAGGGGGCTAACACCGGGGAGCTGTTTTTT; CDR3 protein: CASSQDPQGANTGELFF
clone size: NA; CDR3 length: 17; D gene: NA; V gene: TRBV21-1; J gene: TRBJ1-1; CDR3 DNA: TGTGCCAGCAGCAACAACCTCCGCGAGAAGTGTCGTACTGAAGCTTTCTTT; CDR3 protein: CASSNNLREKCRTEAFF
clone size: NA; CDR3 length: 17; D gene: TRBD1; V gene: TRBV5-1; J gene: TRBJ2-5; CDR3 DNA: TGCGCCAGCAGCTTCATCAGGGGGCGAGACGGTAGGGAGACCCAGTACTTC; CDR3 protein: CASSFIRGRDGRETQYF
clone size: NA; CDR3 length: 16; D gene: TRBD1; V gene: TRBV15; J gene: TRBJ2-1; CDR3 DNA: TGTGCCACCAGCAGATACGGGACAGGGGTAACAAATGAGCAGTTCTTC; CDR3 protein: CATSRYGTGVTNEQFF
clone size: few; CDR3 length: 13; D gene: NA; V gene: TRBV6-1; J gene: TRBJ1-2; CDR3 DNA: TGTGCCAGCAGTGAAGTTGGGGGAGGCGGCTACACCTTC; CDR3 protein: CASSEVGGGGYTF
clone size: once; CDR3 length: 16; D gene: TRBD1; V gene: TRBV18; J gene: TRBJ1-5; CDR3 DNA: TGTGCCAGCTCACCCCGGGGACAGAGCATCAATCAGCCCCAGCATTTT; CDR3 protein: CASSPRGQSINQPQHF
clone size: NA; CDR3 length: 12; D gene: NA; V gene: TRBV7-9; J gene: TRBJ1-2; CDR3 DNA: TGTGCCAGCAGCCAACAGAGCTATGGCTACACCTTC; CDR3 protein: CASSQQSYGYTF
clone size: NA; CDR3 length: 13; D gene: NA; V gene: TRBV10-3; J gene: TRBJ1-1; CDR3 DNA: TGTGCCATCAGGGAGCTTATGAACACTGAAGCTTTCTTT; CDR3 protein: CAIRELMNTEAFF
clone size: NA; CDR3 length: 15; D gene: NA; V gene: TRBV5-1; J gene: TRBJ1-1; CDR3 DNA: TGCGCCAGCAGCTTGGTAGGAACAGGGTACACTGAAGCTTTCTTT; CDR3 protein: CASSLVGTGYTEAFF
clone size: NA; CDR3 length: 13; D gene: TRBD1; V gene: TRBV6-1; J gene: TRBJ2-5; CDR3 DNA: TGTGCCAGCAGGAGACAGGGGGAAGAGACCCAGTACTTC; CDR3 protein: CASRRQGEETQYF
clone size: NA; CDR3 length: 18; D gene: TRBD1; V gene: TRBV4-2; J gene: TRBJ2-7; CDR3 DNA: TGTGCCAGCAGCCATTTCGGACAGGGGGGAGGCAGGTCCTACGAGCAGTACTTC; CDR3 protein: CASSHFGQGGGRSYEQYF
clone size: NA; CDR3 length: 17; D gene: TRBD2; V gene: TRBV4-2; J gene: TRBJ2-1; CDR3 DNA: TGTGCCAGCAGCCAAGTCGTAGCGGGCCTCGGCTACAATGAGCAGTTCTTC; CDR3 protein: CASSQVVAGLGYNEQFF
clone size: NA; CDR3 length: 18; D gene: TRBD1; V gene: TRBV11-2; J gene: TRBJ2-2; CDR3 DNA: TGTGCCAGCAGCTTGAAAAGGGGGCATCTCTCCAACACCGGGGAGCTGTTTTTT; CDR3 protein: CASSLKRGHLSNTGELFF
clone size: NA; CDR3 length: 14; D gene: TRBD1; V gene: TRBV5-6; J gene: TRBJ2-7; CDR3 DNA: TGTGCCAGCAGCTCGACAGGGAACCCCTACGAGCAGTACTTC; CDR3 protein: CASSSTGNPYEQYF
clone size: NA; CDR3 length: 15; D gene: TRBD2; V gene: TRBV6-1; J gene: TRBJ2-7; CDR3 DNA: TGTGCCAGCAGGACCGGGACTAACTACCTCTACGAGCAGTACTTC; CDR3 protein: CASRTGTNYLYEQYF
clone size: once; CDR3 length: 16; D gene: TRBD2; V gene: TRBV7-2; J gene: TRBJ2-5; CDR3 DNA: TGTGCCAGCAGCCCGCAGCGGGGGGGCCGCCAAGAGACCCAGTACTTC; CDR3 protein: CASSPQRGGRQETQYF
clone size: once; CDR3 length: 19; D gene: NA; V gene: TRBV4-3; J gene: TRBJ2-3; CDR3 DNA: TGCGCCAGCAGCCTCCGAGTCGGTACCGGCGGGGACTCCACAGATACGCAGTATTTT; CDR3 protein: CASSLRVGTGGDSTDTQYF
clone size: NA; CDR3 length: 13; D gene: TRBD1; V gene: TRBV2; J gene: TRBJ1-1; CDR3 DNA: TGTGCCAGCAGATGGGACAGAGACACTGAAGCTTTCTTT; CDR3 protein: CASRWDRDTEAFF
clone size: NA; CDR3 length: 12; D gene: NA; V gene: TRBV30; J gene: TRBJ1-1; CDR3 DNA: TGTGCCTGGAACAGGATGAACACTGAAGCTTTCTTT; CDR3 protein: CAWNRMNTEAFF
clone size: once; CDR3 length: 18; D gene: TRBD1; V gene: TRBV5-5; J gene: TRBJ1-6; CDR3 DNA: TGTGCCAGCAGCTTTCGGCAGGGGGCCTCCAACTATAATTCACCCCTCCACTTT; CDR3 protein: CASSFRQGASNYNSPLHF
clone size: NA; CDR3 length: 14; D gene: TRBD2; V gene: TRBV29-1; J gene: TRBJ2-1; CDR3 DNA: TGCAGCGTTGACGGTCTAGCGGGTTACAATGAGCAGTTCTTC; CDR3 protein: CSVDGLAGYNEQFF
clone size: NA; CDR3 length: 14; D gene: NA; V gene: TRBV6-1; J gene: TRBJ2-1; CDR3 DNA: TGTGCCAGCACGTTAGGGACAACCTACAATGAGCAGTTCTTC; CDR3 protein: CASTLGTTYNEQFF
clone size: once; CDR3 length: 14; D gene: TRBD2; V gene: TRBV19; J gene: TRBJ2-7; CDR3 DNA: TGTGCCAGTAGTATCTCTAGCGGGAGTTACGAGCAGTACTTC; CDR3 protein: CASSISSGSYEQYF
clone size: once; CDR3 length: 14; D gene: NA; V gene: TRBV18; J gene: TRBJ1-1; CDR3 DNA: TGTGCCAGCTCACCACTCGGGGGTAATACTGAAGCTTTCTTT; CDR3 protein: CASSPLGGNTEAFF
clone size: NA; CDR3 length: 14; D gene: NA; V gene: TRBV27; J gene: TRBJ1-1; CDR3 DNA: TGTGCCAGCAGATTGCGGGCATTGAACACTGAAGCTTTCTTT; CDR3 protein: CASRLRALNTEAFF
clone size: once; CDR3 length: 13; D gene: NA; V gene: TRBV19; J gene: TRBJ1-1; CDR3 DNA: TGTGCCACCGGGGACACCCCGAACACTGAAGCTTTCTTT; CDR3 protein: CATGDTPNTEAFF
clone size: NA; CDR3 length: 15; D gene: NA; V gene: TRBV5-4; J gene: TRBJ2-4; CDR3 DNA: TGTGCCAGCAGCTATATTGGGGCAGCCAAAAACATTCAGTACTTC; CDR3 protein: CASSYIGAAKNIQYF